This TCR beta chain was recovered during a study of cytomegalovirus exposure and HLA in healthy donors. Overall study: As an earlier analysis found, around 170 million T cells yielded approximately 100 million unique TCR beta sequences. The study, taken as a whole, reports: Several top significant clusters appeared, in a later analysis, to be linked to common viral pathogens. Compared with the roughly 700-donor mean, an Asian-associated ancestry cluster reportedly had fewer N-insertions, according to a later analysis.

Worth noting for this clone: Its antigen is currently unknown.

This CDR3 contains 13 residues. Germline CDR1 and CDR2: GTSNPN and SVGIG (reference sequence). V lost 2 bases and J lost 7, with 12 bases in between. With 60 Vbeta and 13 Jbeta primers, the PCR was carried out. Here immunoSEQ multiplex PCR was the method, and the copy in TCRdb shows in-frame clones only, minus some. This sample has 110,000 to 150,000 clones, with 70% to 85% found just once. The genes are TRBV30 and TRBJ1-5, with D possibly matching TRBD1 (6 bases). This receptor was taken from a woman between 55 and 75 years old in good health and CMV-seropositive. The material sequenced was PBMCs. The chain's CDR3 is CAWSPGVGQPQHF. The CDR3 coding sequence is TGTGCCTGGAGTCCAGGGGTGGGACAGCCCCAGCATTTT.